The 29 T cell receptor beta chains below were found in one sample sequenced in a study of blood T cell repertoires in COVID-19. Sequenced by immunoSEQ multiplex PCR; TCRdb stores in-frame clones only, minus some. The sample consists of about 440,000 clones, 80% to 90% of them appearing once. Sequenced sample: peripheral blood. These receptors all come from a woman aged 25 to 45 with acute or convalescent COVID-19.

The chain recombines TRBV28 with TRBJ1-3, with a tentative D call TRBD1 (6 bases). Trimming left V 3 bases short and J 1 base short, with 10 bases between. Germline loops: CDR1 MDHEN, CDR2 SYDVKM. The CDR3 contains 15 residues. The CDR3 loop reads CASSFTGTSGNTIYF. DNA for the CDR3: TGTGCCAGCAGTTTCACAGGGACGTCTGGAAACACCATATATTTT.

The chain's CDR3 is CASSPGSGEAFF. The CDR3 DNA reads as TGTGCCAGCAGCCCCGGCTCCGGGGAAGCTTTCTTT. This chain joins TRBV5-4 and TRBJ1-1; no firm D call. Trimming removed 4 bases from V and 8 bases from J, with 12 bases in between. Germline V CDR1 and CDR2: SGHNT, YYREEE (reference sequence). The CDR3 contains 12 residues.

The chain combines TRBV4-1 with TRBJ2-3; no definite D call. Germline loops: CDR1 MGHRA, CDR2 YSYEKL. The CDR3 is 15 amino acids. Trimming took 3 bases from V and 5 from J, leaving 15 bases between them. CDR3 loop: CASSHRADSGDTQYF. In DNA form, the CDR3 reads TGCGCCAGCAGCCATCGTGCGGATTCGGGAGATACGCAGTATTTT.

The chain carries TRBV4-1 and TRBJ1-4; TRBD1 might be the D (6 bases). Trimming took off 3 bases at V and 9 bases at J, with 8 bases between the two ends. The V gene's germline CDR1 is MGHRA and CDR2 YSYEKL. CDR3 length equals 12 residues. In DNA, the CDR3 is TGCGCCAGCAGCCAGTGGGGGCAAAAACTGTTTTTT. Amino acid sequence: CASSQWGQKLFF.

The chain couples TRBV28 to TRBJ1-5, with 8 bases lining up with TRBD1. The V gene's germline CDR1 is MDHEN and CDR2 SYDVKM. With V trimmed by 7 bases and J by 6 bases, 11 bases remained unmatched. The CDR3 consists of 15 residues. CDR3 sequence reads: CASTLDRGGFQPQHF. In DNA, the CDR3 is TGTGCCAGCACCCTTGACAGGGGAGGCTTTCAGCCCCAGCATTTT. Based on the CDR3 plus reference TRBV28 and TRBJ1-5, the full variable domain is DVKVTQSSRYLVKRTGEKVFLECVQDMDHENMFWYRQDPGLGLRLIYFSYDVKMKEKGDIPEGYSVSREKKERFSLILESASTNQTSMYLCASTLDRGGFQPQHFGDGTRLSIL.

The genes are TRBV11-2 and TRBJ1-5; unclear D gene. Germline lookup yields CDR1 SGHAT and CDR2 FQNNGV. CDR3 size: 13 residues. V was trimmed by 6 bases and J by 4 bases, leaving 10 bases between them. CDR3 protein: CASSWSGNQPQHF. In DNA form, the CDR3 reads TGTGCCAGCAGTTGGTCGGGGAATCAGCCCCAGCATTTT.

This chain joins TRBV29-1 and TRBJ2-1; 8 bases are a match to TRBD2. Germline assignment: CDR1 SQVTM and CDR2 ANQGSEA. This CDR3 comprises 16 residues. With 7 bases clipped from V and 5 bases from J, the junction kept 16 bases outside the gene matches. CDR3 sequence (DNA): TGCAGCGCCCTACCCTCTGGGACTAGGCGGAACAATGAGCAGTTCTTC. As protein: CSALPSGTRRNNEQFF.

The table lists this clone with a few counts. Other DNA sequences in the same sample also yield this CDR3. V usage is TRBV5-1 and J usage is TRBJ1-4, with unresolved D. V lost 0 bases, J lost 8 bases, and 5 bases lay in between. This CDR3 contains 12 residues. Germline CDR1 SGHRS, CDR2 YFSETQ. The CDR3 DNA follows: TGCGCCAGCAGCTTGGCTGGCGAAAAACTGTTTTTT. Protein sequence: CASSLAGEKLFF. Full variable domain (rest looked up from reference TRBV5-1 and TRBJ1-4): KAGVTQTPRYLIKTRGQQVTLSCSPISGHRSVSWYQQTPGQGLQFLFEYFSETQRNKGNFPGRFSGRQFSNSRSEMNVSTLELGDSALYLCASSLAGEKLFFGSGTQLSVL.

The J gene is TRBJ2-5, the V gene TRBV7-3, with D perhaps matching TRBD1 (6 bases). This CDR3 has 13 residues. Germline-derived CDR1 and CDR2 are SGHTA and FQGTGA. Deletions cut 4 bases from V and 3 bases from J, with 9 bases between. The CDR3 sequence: CASSSNREETQYF. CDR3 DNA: TGTGCCAGCAGCTCAAACAGGGAAGAGACCCAGTACTTC.

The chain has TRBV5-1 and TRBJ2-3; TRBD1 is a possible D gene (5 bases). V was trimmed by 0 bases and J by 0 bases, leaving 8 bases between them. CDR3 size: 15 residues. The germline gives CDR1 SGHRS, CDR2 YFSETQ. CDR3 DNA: TGCGCCAGCAGCTTGGAGGACACAAGCACAGATACGCAGTATTTT. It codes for CASSLEDTSTDTQYF. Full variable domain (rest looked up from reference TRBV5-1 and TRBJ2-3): KAGVTQTPRYLIKTRGQQVTLSCSPISGHRSVSWYQQTPGQGLQFLFEYFSETQRNKGNFPGRFSGRQFSNSRSEMNVSTLELGDSALYLCASSLEDTSTDTQYFGPGTRLTVL.

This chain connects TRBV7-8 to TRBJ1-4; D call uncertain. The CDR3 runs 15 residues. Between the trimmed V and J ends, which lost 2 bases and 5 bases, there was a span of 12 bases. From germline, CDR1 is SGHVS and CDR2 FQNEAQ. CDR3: CASSLTRAVNEKLFF. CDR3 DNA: TGTGCCAGCAGCTTAACGAGGGCCGTCAATGAAAAACTGTTTTTT.

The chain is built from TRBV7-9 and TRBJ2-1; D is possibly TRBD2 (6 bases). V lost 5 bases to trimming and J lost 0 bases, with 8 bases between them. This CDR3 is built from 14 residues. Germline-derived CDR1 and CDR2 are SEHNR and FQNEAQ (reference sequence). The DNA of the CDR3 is TGTGCCAGCAGCCAGGAGGGCTCCTACAATGAGCAGTTCTTC. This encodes CASSQEGSYNEQFF.

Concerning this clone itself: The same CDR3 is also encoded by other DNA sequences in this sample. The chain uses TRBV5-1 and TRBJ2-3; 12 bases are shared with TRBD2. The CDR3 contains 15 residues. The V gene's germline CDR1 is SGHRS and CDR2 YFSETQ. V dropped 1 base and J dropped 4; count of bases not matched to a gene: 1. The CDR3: CASSLPSGGADTQYF. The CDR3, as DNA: TGCGCCAGCAGCTTGCCTAGCGGGGGGGCAGATACGCAGTATTTT.

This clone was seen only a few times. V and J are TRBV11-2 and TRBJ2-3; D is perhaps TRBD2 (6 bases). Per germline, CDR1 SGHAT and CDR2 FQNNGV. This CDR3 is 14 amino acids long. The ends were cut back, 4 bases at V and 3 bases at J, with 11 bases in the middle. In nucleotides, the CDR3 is TGTGCCAGCAGCTCAAGAGGACTAACAGATACGCAGTATTTT. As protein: CASSSRGLTDTQYF.

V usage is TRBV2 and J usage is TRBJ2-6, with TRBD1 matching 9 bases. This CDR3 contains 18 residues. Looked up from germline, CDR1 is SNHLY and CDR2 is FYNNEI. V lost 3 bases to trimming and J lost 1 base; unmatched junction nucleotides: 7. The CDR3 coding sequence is TGTGCCAGCAGTGATTGGGACAGGGTTTGGTCTGGGGCCAACGTCCTGACTTTC. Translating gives CASSDWDRVWSGANVLTF. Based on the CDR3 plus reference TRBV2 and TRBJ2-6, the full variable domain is EPEVTQTPSHQVTQMGQEVILRCVPISNHLYFYWYRQILGQKVEFLVSFYNNEISEKSEIFDDQFSVERPDGSNFTLKIRSTKLEDSAMYFCASSDWDRVWSGANVLTFGAGSRLTVL.

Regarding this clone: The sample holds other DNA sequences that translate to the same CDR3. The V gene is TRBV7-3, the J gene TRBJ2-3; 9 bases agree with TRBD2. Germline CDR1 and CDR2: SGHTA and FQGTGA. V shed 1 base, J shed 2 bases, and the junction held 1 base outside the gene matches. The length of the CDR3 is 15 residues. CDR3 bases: TGTGCCAGCAGCTTAAGCGGGGGGGCCACAGATACGCAGTATTTT. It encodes CASSLSGGATDTQYF.

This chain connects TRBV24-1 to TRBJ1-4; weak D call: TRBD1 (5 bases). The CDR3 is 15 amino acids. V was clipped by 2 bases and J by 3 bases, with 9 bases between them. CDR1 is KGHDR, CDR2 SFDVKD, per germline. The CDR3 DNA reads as TGTGCCACCAGTGATTCAGGGTTGGCTAATGAAAAACTGTTTTTT. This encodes CATSDSGLANEKLFF.

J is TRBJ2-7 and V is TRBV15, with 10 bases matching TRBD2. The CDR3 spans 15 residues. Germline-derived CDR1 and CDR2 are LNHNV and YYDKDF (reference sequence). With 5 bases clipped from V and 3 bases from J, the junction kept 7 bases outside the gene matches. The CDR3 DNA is TGTGCCACCAGCCGCACTAGCGGGGAGAGCTACGAGCAGTACTTC. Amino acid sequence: CATSRTSGESYEQYF.

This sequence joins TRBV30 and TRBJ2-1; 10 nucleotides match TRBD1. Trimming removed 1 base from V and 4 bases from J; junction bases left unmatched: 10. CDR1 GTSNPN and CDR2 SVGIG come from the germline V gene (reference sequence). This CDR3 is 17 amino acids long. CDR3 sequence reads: CAWSDLGQGKDYNEQFF. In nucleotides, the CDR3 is TGTGCCTGGAGTGATTTGGGACAGGGGAAGGATTACAATGAGCAGTTCTTC.

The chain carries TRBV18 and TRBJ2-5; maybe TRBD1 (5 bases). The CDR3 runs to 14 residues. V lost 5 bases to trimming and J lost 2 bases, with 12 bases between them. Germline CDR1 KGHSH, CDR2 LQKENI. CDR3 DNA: TGTGCCAGCTCAGTGACAGCCAGACAAGAGACCCAGTACTTC. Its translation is CASSVTARQETQYF.

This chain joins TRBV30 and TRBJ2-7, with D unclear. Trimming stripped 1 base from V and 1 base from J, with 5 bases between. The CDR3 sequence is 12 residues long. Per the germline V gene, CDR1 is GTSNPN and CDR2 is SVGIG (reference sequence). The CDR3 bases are TGTGCCTGGAGTGAACAGTCCTACGAGCAGTACTTC. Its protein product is CAWSEQSYEQYF.

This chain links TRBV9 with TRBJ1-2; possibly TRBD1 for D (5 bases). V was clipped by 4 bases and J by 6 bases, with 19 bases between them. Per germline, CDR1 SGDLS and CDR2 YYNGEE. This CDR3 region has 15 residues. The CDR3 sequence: CASSTMGGEVDGYTF. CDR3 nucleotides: TGTGCCAGCAGCACCATGGGAGGGGAAGTGGATGGCTACACCTTC.

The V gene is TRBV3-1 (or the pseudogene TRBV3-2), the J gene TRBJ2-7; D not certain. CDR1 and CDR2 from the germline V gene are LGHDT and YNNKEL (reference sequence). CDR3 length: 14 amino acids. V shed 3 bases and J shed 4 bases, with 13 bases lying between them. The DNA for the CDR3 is TGTGCCAGCAGCCAGTCGGCCCCCGGGTACGAGCAGTACTTC. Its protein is CASSQSAPGYEQYF.

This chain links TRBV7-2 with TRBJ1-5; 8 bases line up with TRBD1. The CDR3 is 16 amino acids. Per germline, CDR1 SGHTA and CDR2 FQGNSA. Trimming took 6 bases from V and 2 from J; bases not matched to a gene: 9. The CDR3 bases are TGTGCCAGCAGTATGTTCCAGGGGGCGGGCAATCAGCCCCAGCATTTT. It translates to CASSMFQGAGNQPQHF. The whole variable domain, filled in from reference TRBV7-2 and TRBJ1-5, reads GAGVSQSPSNKVTEKGKDVELRCDPISGHTALYWYRQSLGQGLEFLIYFQGNSAPDKSGLPSDRFSAERTGGSVSTLTIQRTQQEDSAVYLCASSMFQGAGNQPQHFGDGTRLSIL.

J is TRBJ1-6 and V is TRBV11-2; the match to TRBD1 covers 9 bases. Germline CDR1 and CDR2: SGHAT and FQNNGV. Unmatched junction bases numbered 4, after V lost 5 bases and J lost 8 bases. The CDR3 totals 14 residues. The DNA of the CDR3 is TGTGCCAGCAGCAAGACAGGGGGTTATTCACCCCTCCACTTT. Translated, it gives CASSKTGGYSPLHF.

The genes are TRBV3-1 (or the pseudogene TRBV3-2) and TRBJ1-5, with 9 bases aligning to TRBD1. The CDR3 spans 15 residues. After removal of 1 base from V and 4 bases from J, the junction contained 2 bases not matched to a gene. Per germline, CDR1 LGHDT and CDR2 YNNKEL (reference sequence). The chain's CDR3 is CASSQGQGVNQPQHF. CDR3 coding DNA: TGTGCCAGCAGCCAAGGACAGGGGGTGAATCAGCCCCAGCATTTT.

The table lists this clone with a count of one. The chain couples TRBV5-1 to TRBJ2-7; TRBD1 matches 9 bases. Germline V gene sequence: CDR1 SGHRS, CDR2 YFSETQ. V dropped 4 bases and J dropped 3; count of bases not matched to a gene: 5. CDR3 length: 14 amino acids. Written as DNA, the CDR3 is TGCGCCAGCAGCCAGACAGGGGGTCACTACGAGCAGTACTTC. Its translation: CASSQTGGHYEQYF. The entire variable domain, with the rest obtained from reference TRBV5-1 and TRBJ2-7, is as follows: KAGVTQTPRYLIKTRGQQVTLSCSPISGHRSVSWYQQTPGQGLQFLFEYFSETQRNKGNFPGRFSGRQFSNSRSEMNVSTLELGDSALYLCASSQTGGHYEQYFGPGTRLTVT.

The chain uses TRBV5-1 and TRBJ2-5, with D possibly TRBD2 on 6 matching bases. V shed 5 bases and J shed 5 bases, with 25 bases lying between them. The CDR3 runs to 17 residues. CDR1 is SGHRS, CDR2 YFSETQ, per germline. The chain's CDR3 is CASSPGAGNHVGETQYF. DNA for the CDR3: TGCGCCAGCAGTCCGGGAGCCGGGAACCATGTGGGGGAGACCCAGTACTTC.

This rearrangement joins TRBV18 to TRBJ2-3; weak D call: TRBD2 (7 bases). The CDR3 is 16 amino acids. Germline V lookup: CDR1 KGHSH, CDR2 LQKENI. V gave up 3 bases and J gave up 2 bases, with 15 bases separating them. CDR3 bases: TGTGCCAGCTCACCGGTAGTGGGGGGGCCCACAGATACGCAGTATTTT. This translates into CASSPVVGGPTDTQYF.